These 20 T cell receptor beta chains came from one sample sequenced in a study of vaccination and CD4 T cells after COVID-19. Which antigens these TCRs recognize remains unknown. Treatment of the sample: approximately nine-day PBMC culture with coronavirus spike peptide pools or control peptides (ViraFEST assay). The collection of CD4+ T cells from the unexposed donor took place before the COVID-19 pandemic (2011-2018). With the Oncomine TCR Beta short-read assay, DNA from cultured CD4+ T cells was sequenced. From the PCR reads, TCRdb called clonotypes with MiXCR, one entry per CDR3 protein. Of 9,700 or so distinct CDR3 sequences in the sample, less than 40% were seen once. The material sequenced was CD4+ T cells from blood, cultured in vitro. All receptors derive from a human donor in good health.

This clonotype was seen only once. This chain uses TRBV5-1 with TRBJ2-1, with D unclear. V was cut by 0 bases and J by 2 bases, with 9 bases left in between. The CDR3 is made up of 15 amino acids. Germline assignment: CDR1 SGHRS and CDR2 YFSETQ. DNA of the CDR3: TGCGCCAGCAGCTTGGCCGTGGGCCCCTACAATGAGCAGTTCTTC. It specifies CASSLAVGPYNEQFF.

The chain has TRBV7-6 and TRBJ2-3; maybe TRBD1 (6 bases). The CDR3 sequence is 16 residues long. V gave up 5 bases and J gave up 2 bases, with 17 bases separating them. CDR1 and CDR2 from the germline V gene are SGHVS and FNYEAQ. The CDR3 loop reads CASSRITGSPTDTQYF. The CDR3 bases are TGTGCCAGCAGCCGAATCACAGGGTCCCCCACAGATACGCAGTATTTT.

The table lists this clonotype with a few counts. CDR3 sequence (DNA): TGTGCCAGCGGTCGGGTTAAGGACACTGAAGCTTTCTTT. This codes for CASGRVKDTEAFF. The chain couples TRBV6-1 to TRBJ1-1; no reliable D call. The CDR3 extends over 13 amino acids. Germline values: CDR1 MNHNS, CDR2 SASEGT. Trimming took off 8 bases at V and 3 bases at J, with 13 bases between the two ends.

The chain employs TRBV4-2 and TRBJ2-6; 7 bases fit TRBD2. The CDR3 is 15 residues long. The germline V gene encodes CDR1 LGHNA and CDR2 YNFKEQ. Trimming at V came to 0 bases and at J to 4 bases, leaving 0 bases not matched to a gene. CDR3 in amino acids: CASSQEGLGANVLTF. The DNA of the CDR3 is TGTGCCAGCAGCCAAGAGGGACTAGGGGCCAACGTCCTGACTTTC.

The sample holds a few counts of this clonotype. In nucleotides, the CDR3 is TGCAGTGCTATCGCGAGACAGTGGGAGCTTTTCTTT. It is translated as CSAIARQWELFF. V gene TRBV20-1 combines with J gene TRBJ1-1, with D tentatively TRBD1 (5 bases). Looked up from germline, CDR1 is DFQATT and CDR2 is SNEGSKA (reference sequence). This CDR3 is 12 amino acids long. The V end lost 4 bases, the J end lost 13 bases, and 19 bases lay between the germline ends.

This CDR3 reads CSARGGRSYEQYF. The DNA of the CDR3 is TGCAGTGCTAGGGGGGGACGCTCCTACGAGCAGTACTTC. The V and J genes are TRBV20-1 and TRBJ2-7; perhaps TRBD2 as D (6 bases). Germline V gives CDR1 DFQATT, CDR2 SNEGSKA (reference sequence). The length of the CDR3 is 13 residues. With 3 bases removed from V and 0 bases from J, the gap between germline ends came to 9 bases.

This clonotype qualifies as medium-sized. The chain joins TRBV28 to TRBJ2-7; TRBD1 or TRBD2 may be the D gene (6 bases each). CDR1 is MDHEN, CDR2 SYDVKM, per germline. The CDR3 consists of 13 residues. Trimming pared 7 bases from V and 2 bases from J, leaving 12 bases between. The CDR3 DNA reads TGTGCCAGCATAGGGGGGACGACCTACGAGCAGTACTTC. Translated: CASIGGTTYEQYF.

The chain has TRBV7-9 and TRBJ2-2, with 7 positions matching TRBD1. Germline assignment: CDR1 SEHNR and CDR2 FQNEAQ (reference sequence). This CDR3 comprises 14 residues. Germline trimming cut 11 bases from V and 6 bases from J; bases unmatched to any gene: 12. Here the CDR3 reads CAGTGARSAGELFF. CDR3 bases: TGTGCCGGAACAGGGGCCCGTTCAGCCGGGGAGCTGTTTTTT.

The chain links TRBV6-1 to TRBJ1-1, with D uncertain. V dropped 6 bases and J dropped 7 bases, with 12 bases sitting between them. CDR1 is MNHNS and CDR2 is SASEGT in the germline V gene. The CDR3 covers 12 residues. The CDR3 here is CASSNRELEAFF. CDR3 DNA sequence: TGTGCCAGCAGCAACCGAGAACTTGAAGCTTTCTTT.

The chain has TRBV12-3 or TRBV12-4 and TRBJ1-5, with D unresolved. The CDR3 runs 13 residues. The ends were cut back, 4 bases at V and 6 bases at J, with 10 bases in the middle. The CDR3 sequence: CASSYRPTQPQHF. The CDR3 region has the DNA TGTGCCAGCAGTTACCGGCCTACTCAGCCCCAGCATTTT.

This clonotype was seen more than once but under ten times. V usage is TRBV11-2 and J usage is TRBJ2-5; a weak D match, TRBD1 (5 bases). Trimming took off 1 base at V and 2 bases at J, with 11 bases between the two ends. Germline V gives CDR1 SGHAT, CDR2 FQNNGV. The CDR3 length is 15 residues. Written as DNA, the CDR3 is TGTGCCAGCAGCTTAGGTTCAGGGCCACAAGAGACCCAGTACTTC. Its translation: CASSLGSGPQETQYF.

This clonotype was picked up a small number of times. The gene calls are TRBV20-1 and TRBJ2-6; 9 positions agree with TRBD1. The CDR3 length is 18 residues. The germline V gene encodes CDR1 DFQATT and CDR2 SNEGSKA (reference sequence). Germline trimming cut 0 bases from V and 1 base from J; bases unmatched to any gene: 7. The CDR3: CSARDRTGGSSGANVLTF. The CDR3 DNA follows: TGCAGTGCTAGAGATCGAACAGGGGGCTCGTCTGGGGCCAACGTCCTGACTTTC.

This chain connects TRBV19 to TRBJ2-7, with 8 bases that match TRBD1. Unmatched junction bases numbered 12, after V lost 7 bases and J lost 4 bases. The CDR3 length is 15 residues. CDR1 LNHDA and CDR2 SQIVND come from the germline V gene (reference sequence). CDR3 sequence (DNA): TGTGCCAGTACCGAGACTGGGACAGGACGATACGAGCAGTACTTC. This codes for CASTETGTGRYEQYF. The complete variable domain, with remaining parts taken from reference TRBV19 and TRBJ2-7, reads DGGITQSPKYLFRKEGQNVTLSCEQNLNHDAMYWYRQDPGQGLRLIYYSQIVNDFQKGDIAEGYSVSREKKESFPLTVTSAQKNPTAFYLCASTETGTGRYEQYFGPGTRLTVT.

This chain links TRBV11-2 with TRBJ2-3; TRBD1 matches at 9 bases. Looked up from germline, CDR1 is SGHAT and CDR2 is FQNNGV. J gave up 5 bases and V 2 bases, and 11 bases lay outside the gene matches. This CDR3 is 17 amino acids long. The CDR3 is CASSLKIRDRVIDTQYF. DNA for the CDR3: TGTGCCAGCAGCTTAAAAATCCGGGACAGGGTGATAGATACGCAGTATTTT.

V usage is TRBV12-3 or TRBV12-4 and J usage is TRBJ2-3; D unresolved. V dropped 6 bases and J dropped 5 bases, with 9 bases sitting between them. This CDR3 spans 12 amino acids. The CDR3 DNA reads as TGTGCCAGCAGGGAGTGGGGAGATACGCAGTATTTT. Protein product: CASREWGDTQYF.

The V and J genes are TRBV20-1 and TRBJ1-2; 7 bases agree with TRBD1. The CDR3 spans 17 residues. V dropped 0 bases and J dropped 6; count of bases not matched to a gene: 16. Per the germline V gene, CDR1 is DFQATT and CDR2 is SNEGSKA (reference sequence). The CDR3 spells CSARELLDRSAYDGYTF. In DNA form, the CDR3 reads TGCAGTGCTAGAGAATTGCTGGACAGGTCGGCGTACGATGGCTACACCTTC.

The chain recombines TRBV9 with TRBJ2-7; D not certain. Trimming stripped 4 bases from V and 6 bases from J, with 14 bases between. This CDR3 is built from 13 residues. Germline V gene data show CDR1 as SGDLS and CDR2 as YYNGEE. CDR3 nucleotides: TGTGCCAGCAGCTCCCGTTGGGATGGCGAGCAGTACTTC. This translates into CASSSRWDGEQYF. The full variable domain, its missing parts supplied by reference TRBV9 and TRBJ2-7, is DSGVTQTPKHLITATGQRVTLRCSPRSGDLSVYWYQQSLDQGLQFLIQYYNGEERAKGNILERFSAQQFPDLHSELNLSSLELGDSALYFCASSSRWDGEQYFGPGTRLTVT.

This clonotype was seen just once. V gene TRBV5-1 combines with J gene TRBJ2-3, with D possibly TRBD2 on 6 matching bases. The CDR3 contains 16 residues. Germline loops: CDR1 SGHRS, CDR2 YFSETQ. Deletions cut 4 bases from V and 4 bases from J, with 19 bases between. The CDR3 nucleotides are TGCGCCAGCAGCCTGTGGTTGGGACGGGGGTCAGATACGCAGTATTTT. As protein: CASSLWLGRGSDTQYF.

This rearrangement joins TRBV7-9 to TRBJ1-1; D is perhaps TRBD1 (6 bases). Trimming cost V 11 bases and J 1 base, with 17 bases left between them. From germline, CDR1 is SEHNR and CDR2 FQNEAQ (reference sequence). CDR3 length equals 14 residues. In DNA, the CDR3 is TGTGCCGGGGGGCAGGGATATTCGAACACTGAAGCTTTCTTT. Translated, it gives CAGGQGYSNTEAFF.

The chain uses TRBV29-1 and TRBJ2-3; D is unresolved. CDR1 is SQVTM, CDR2 ANQGSEA, per germline. The V gene lost 4 bases and the J gene lost 3 bases, with 2 bases spanning the gap. The CDR3 runs to 10 residues. CDR3 in DNA: TGCAGCGTTGGAACAGATACGCAGTATTTT. Its translation: CSVGTDTQYF.